This T cell receptor (beta chain) was captured in a study of monozygotic twins with cystic fibrosis. Study-level background: Library input was 2.5 to 3.5 micrograms of fragmented DNA, with approximately 14 PCR cycles. Findings and limits, study-wide: Monozygotic CF twin pairs shared significantly more nucleotide-identical clonotypes than unrelated CF individuals did. Co-twins had the most similar V usage for 13 of 16 pairs, J for 8. The repertoire was suggested to be naive-dominated, clonality median about 0.009.

Turning to this clone: The antigen is unknown.

The V and J ends lost 3 bases and 6 bases respectively, with 14 bases between them. The CDR3 is made up of 14 amino acids. The germline gives CDR1 MDHEN, CDR2 SYDVKM. Produced via immunoSEQ multiplex PCR; TCRdb's table is partial and in-frame only. This table holds 30,000 or so clones, approximately 96% found once. The receptor's source is a girl aged 2-15 years with cystic fibrosis. Sequencing was performed on blood. The chain is built from TRBV28 and TRBJ1-2; weak D call: TRBD1 (5 bases). As DNA, the CDR3 is TGTGCCAGCAGTTTCCCGGCTCGGGGGGATGGCTACACCTTC. Translated, it gives CASSFPARGDGYTF.